The clone carrying this T cell receptor beta chain was counted a few times. The sample belongs to a study of patients and donors after allogeneic stem cell transplantation. The CDR3 extends over 16 amino acids. Germline loops: CDR1 SQVTM, CDR2 ANQGSEA. Germline trimming cut 6 bases from V and 8 bases from J; bases unmatched to any gene: 21. TCRdb re-called the RT-PCR reads through MiXCR, storing one row per CDR3 protein. Of 800,000 to 1,000,000 distinct CDR3 sequences in the sample, more than 15% were seen once. The source of this sequence is a human donor who was either an allogeneic HSCT recipient or a stem cell or donor lymphocyte infusion donor (not recorded which). It is not recorded whose cells these are; they may come from a transplant donor. The sample taken for sequencing was blood, either unsorted or a sorted T cell fraction (not recorded which). The chain recombines TRBV29-1 with TRBJ1-2; 7 bases are shared with TRBD1. CDR3 bases: TGCAGCGTCGCCGGGACAGTAAGGGCGTCAGGTTCGGGCTACACCTTC. As protein: CSVAGTVRASGSGYTF.